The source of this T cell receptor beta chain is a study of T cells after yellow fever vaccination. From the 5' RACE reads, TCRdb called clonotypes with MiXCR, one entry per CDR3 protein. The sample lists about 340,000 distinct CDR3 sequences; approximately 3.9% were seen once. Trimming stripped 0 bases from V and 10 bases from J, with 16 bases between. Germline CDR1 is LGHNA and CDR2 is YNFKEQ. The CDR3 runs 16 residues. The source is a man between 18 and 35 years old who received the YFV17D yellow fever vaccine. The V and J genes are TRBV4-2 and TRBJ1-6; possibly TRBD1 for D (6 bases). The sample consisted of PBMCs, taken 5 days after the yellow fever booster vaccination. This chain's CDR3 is CASSQDPGQGHSPLHF. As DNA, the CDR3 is TGTGCCAGCAGCCAAGACCCCGGGCAGGGGCACTCACCCCTCCACTTT.